This T cell receptor (beta chain) is drawn from a study of blood T cell repertoires in COVID-19. Looking at the study overall: The origin of the acute and convalescent COVID-19 samples was the United States, Italy and Spain. PBMCs, B-cell-depleted T cells, or T cells were the source of the cDNA or gDNA that made up the material.

While infection was still active, Seattle patients were enrolled and then followed longitudinally. Authors' methods: Estimation of nucleated cell counts relied on the amplification of reference gene primers. The repertoire was sequenced with immunoSEQ multiplex PCR; TCRdb's copy has only in-frame clones and lacks some. The V and J calls and clone size are taken from that table; D and trimming were inferred from the DNA. The table has roughly 80,000 clones, approximately 93% seen once. From germline, CDR1 is MNHEY and CDR2 SMNVEV (reference sequence). Trimming removed 4 bases from V and 8 bases from J, with 15 bases in between. The CDR3 covers 14 residues.

The sequencing sample was made of peripheral blood. The chain couples TRBV27 to TRBJ2-4; TRBD2 might be the D (6 bases). The sequence came from a man aged 50-59 years with COVID-19, enrolled during active disease. CDR3 DNA: TGTGCCAGCAGTTCCGGCTCGGGAGATTACATTCAGTACTTC. It yields the protein CASSSGSGDYIQYF.